The sequence of this T cell receptor beta chain was determined in a study of technical replicates of blood from a handful of donors. This CDR3 is built from 18 residues. V lost 6 bases and J lost 0; bases outside the gene matches: 6. CDR1 and CDR2 (germline): SGHTA, FQGNSA. The assay was immunoSEQ multiplex PCR, and TCRdb's table has in-frame clones only and misses some. The sample lists roughly 64,000 clones; less than 90% were seen once. The source of this sequence is a human donor in good health. Some clones in this sample may be carry-over from other donors' samples. This chain uses TRBV7-2 with TRBJ2-6; TRBD2 aligns across 12 bases. Sequencing used PBMCs. The CDR3 is CASSSTSGGSSGANVLTF. CDR3 coding DNA: TGTGCCAGCAGTTCGACTAGCGGGGGAAGCTCTGGGGCCAACGTCCTGACTTTC.